These T cell receptor beta chains were read from a single sample in a study of Graves' ophthalmopathy and Graves' hyperthyroidism. From the multiplex PCR reads, TCRdb called clonotypes with MiXCR, one entry per CDR3 protein. The table lists around 1,000,000 distinct CDR3 sequences, approximately 35% of them singletons, with around 10% in the top ten. Sequencing was carried out using peripheral blood or thyroid tissue (not recorded which). The origin of the receptors is an adult man with Graves' hyperthyroidism. Each CDR3 is given with its conserved first and last residue. D genes are given only for firm matches. A row's size may be missing; if present it is once, few, many or a size class.

>TRBJ2-7|TRBV5-1|NA|few
TGCGCCAGCAGCTTGGTTATGACTGAAAGCTCCTACGAGCAGTACTTC
CASSLVMTESSYEQYF
>TRBJ1-4|TRBV20-1|NA|many
TGCAGTGCTAGAAAGCGTGGGACGGGAGAAAAACTGTTTTTT
CSARKRGTGEKLFF
>TRBJ2-7|TRBV4-2|NA|NA
TGTGCCAGCAGCCACACGACGGACGCTTGGTCCTACGAGCAGTACTTC
CASSHTTDAWSYEQYF
>TRBJ1-2|TRBV10-3|NA|few
TGTGCCAGCAGTTACCGGGTAGGCGGGGACTATGGCTACACCTTC
CASSYRVGGDYGYTF
>TRBJ2-5|TRBV24-1|TRBD2|NA
TGTGCCAGCAGCCAGCGGACTAGCGGGGTGGGAGAGACCCAGTACTTC
CASSQRTSGVGETQYF
>TRBJ2-5|TRBV2|TRBD1|few
TGTGCCAGCAGTTACCTATCCGACAGGGGGGAGACCCAGTACTTC
CASSYLSDRGETQYF
>TRBJ2-5|TRBV12-3/TRBV12-4|NA|many
TGTGCCAGCAGTCAGACTAGTACGCCGCGGGAGACCCAGTACTTC
CASSQTSTPRETQYF
>TRBJ1-1|TRBV30|NA|NA
TGTGCCTGGAACGTAGGGAGGGGCGTGAACACTGAAGCTTTCTTT
CAWNVGRGVNTEAFF
>TRBJ2-3|TRBV5-4|TRBD1|NA
TGTGCCAGCAGCATAGACAGGGATGATACGCAGTATTTT
CASSIDRDDTQYF
>TRBJ2-7|TRBV14|TRBD1|NA
TGTGCCAGCAGCCAGTCCGGGACAGGAAATTCCTACGAGCAGTACTTC
CASSQSGTGNSYEQYF
>TRBJ1-5|TRBV12-3/TRBV12-4|NA|few
TGTGCCAGCAGTTTCCATATAGGGGGATATAGCAATCAGCCCCAGCATTTT
CASSFHIGGYSNQPQHF
>TRBJ1-2|TRBV6-5|NA|NA
TGTGCCAGCAGTTCCCTACCTACAGGATCCTATGGCTACACCTTC
CASSSLPTGSYGYTF
>TRBJ2-7|TRBV19|TRBD1|NA
TGTGCCGCCAGCAGCCCGGACAGGGGGGTTTACGAGCAGTACTTC
CAASSPDRGVYEQYF
>TRBJ1-5|TRBV12-3/TRBV12-4|NA|many
TGTGCCAGCAGTTTTTCGGCCTATCAGCCCCAGCATTTT
CASSFSAYQPQHF
>TRBJ2-6|TRBV29-1|NA|NA
TGCAGCGTTGAATTGGGGAATGGGGGGGCCAACGTCCTGACTTTC
CSVELGNGGANVLTF
>TRBJ1-1|TRBV24-1|NA|NA
TGTGCCACCAGTGCGTCGGGCAGGATGATCCTCTTT
CATSASGRMILF
>TRBJ2-5|TRBV25-1|NA|few
TGTGCCAGCAAAAGGGGAGAACGGCGGGAGACCCAGTACTTC
CASKRGERRETQYF
>TRBJ2-7|TRBV2|NA|NA
TGTGCCAGCAGTGAAATAAGGCCAAGGGAGCAGTACTTC
CASSEIRPREQYF
>TRBJ2-7|TRBV20-1|NA|many
TGCAGTGCCAAAGACAATACCTACGAGCAGTACTTC
CSAKDNTYEQYF
>TRBJ1-1|TRBV20-1|NA|NA
TGCAGTGCTAGAGCCCGAACTAGAGCTTTCTTT
CSARARTRAFF
>TRBJ1-2|TRBV12-3/TRBV12-4|NA|NA
TGTGCCATTCGAACAGGTGGCTACACCTTC
CAIRTGGYTF
>TRBJ1-2|TRBV7-2|NA|NA
TGTGCCAGCAGCCAGGGTGCCTATGGCTGCACCTTC
CASSQGAYGCTF
>TRBJ2-7|TRBV6-5|NA|many
TGTGCCAGCAGGGCAGCAGGATTCAACGAGCAGTACTTC
CASRAAGFNEQYF
>TRBJ2-7|TRBV2|TRBD2|many
TGTGCCACCCTCGGGGGGGAAGGGTCCGAGCAGTACTTC
CATLGGEGSEQYF
>TRBJ2-5|TRBV11-2|TRBD1|NA
TGTGCTGGGAAGACAGGGACAGAGACCCAGTACTTC
CAGKTGTETQYF
>TRBJ1-5|TRBV10-2|TRBD1|NA
TGCGCCAGCACCGAGGGGGCAGGGCGACAGCCCCAGCATTTT
CASTEGAGRQPQHF
>TRBJ1-5|TRBV14|NA|many
TGTGCCAGCAGCCACTGGGGACTAGCGAATCAGCCCCAGCATTTT
CASSHWGLANQPQHF
>TRBJ1-5|TRBV2|NA|many
TGTGCCAGCAGTGAAGGTCAGGGGATAAATCAGCCCCAGCATTTT
CASSEGQGINQPQHF
>TRBJ1-5|TRBV12-3/TRBV12-4|NA|NA
TGTGCCAGCAGTTCTAAATTACTTAGCAATCAGCCCCAGCATTTT
CASSSKLLSNQPQHF
>TRBJ1-2|TRBV7-2|NA|NA
TGTGCCAGCACCCTACCAGGGGTAAACAGCTATGGCTACACCTTC
CASTLPGVNSYGYTF
>TRBJ1-6|TRBV29-1|NA|many
TGCAGCGCCTGGGAAGGGGGTAATTCACCCCTCCACTTT
CSAWEGGNSPLHF
>TRBJ2-3|TRBV10-3|NA|few
TGTGCCATCGGGAGAGTGGTTTCTAGCACAGATACGCAGTATTTT
CAIGRVVSSTDTQYF
>TRBJ1-6|TRBV20-1|TRBD1|many
TGCAGTGCTTCCGGGACAGGGGGCTCCTATAATTCACCCCTCCACTTT
CSASGTGGSYNSPLHF
>TRBJ1-1|TRBV5-6|NA|few
TGTGCCAGCACCACCCCCCGCAGGGCCAACACTGAAGCTTTCTTT
CASTTPRRANTEAFF
>TRBJ1-1|TRBV27|NA|NA
TGTGCCAGCAGTCCTAAGCGGGGACTAAGGTTTGAAGCTTTCTTT
CASSPKRGLRFEAFF
>TRBJ1-5|TRBV9|NA|once
TGCGCCAGCAGGCCGACAGCTCAGCCCCAGCATTTT
CASRPTAQPQHF
>TRBJ2-5|TRBV12-5|NA|NA
TGTGCTAGTGGTATTGATAAGACCCAGTACTTC
CASGIDKTQYF
>TRBJ2-2|TRBV9|TRBD2|NA
TGTGCCAGCAGTGATCCGGGACTAGCGGGGGATCGGAACACCGGGGAGCTGTTTTTT
CASSDPGLAGDRNTGELFF
>TRBJ2-5|TRBV9|NA|many
TGTGCCAGCAGCTCCCCCATACTGGGAGACCAAGAGACCCAGTACTTC
CASSSPILGDQETQYF
>TRBJ1-6|TRBV20-1|NA|few
TGCAGTGCTAGAAGTACAATCAATTCACCCCTCCACTTT
CSARSTINSPLHF
>TRBJ1-2|TRBV13|TRBD1|many
TGTGCCAGCAGACTGGACAGGCAGGGGGGCTACACCTTC
CASRLDRQGGYTF
>TRBJ1-2|TRBV7-6|NA|NA
TGTGCCAGCGCGAGGCAGGATGGAAACACCTTC
CASARQDGNTF
>TRBJ2-7|TRBV19|TRBD2|many
TGTGCCAGTAGTATCGGGACTAGCGGGCCGCAGTACTTC
CASSIGTSGPQYF